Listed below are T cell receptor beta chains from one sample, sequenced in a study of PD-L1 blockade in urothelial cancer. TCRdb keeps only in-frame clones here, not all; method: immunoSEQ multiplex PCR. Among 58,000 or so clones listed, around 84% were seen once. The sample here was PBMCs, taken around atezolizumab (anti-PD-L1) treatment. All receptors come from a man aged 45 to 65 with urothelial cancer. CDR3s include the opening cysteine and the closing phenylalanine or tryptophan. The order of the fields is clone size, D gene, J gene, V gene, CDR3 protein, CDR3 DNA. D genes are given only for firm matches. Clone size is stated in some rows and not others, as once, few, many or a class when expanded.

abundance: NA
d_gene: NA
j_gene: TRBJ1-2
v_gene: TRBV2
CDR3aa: CASSLGQFNYGYTF
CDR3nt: TGTGCCAGCAGCCTCGGACAGTTTAACTATGGCTACACCTTC

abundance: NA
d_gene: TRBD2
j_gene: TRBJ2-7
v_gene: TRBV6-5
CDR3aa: CASSYWLAGGYEQYF
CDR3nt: TGTGCCAGCAGTTACTGGTTAGCGGGAGGTTACGAGCAGTACTTC

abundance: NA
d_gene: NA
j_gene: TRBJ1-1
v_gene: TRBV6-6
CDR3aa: CASKDSSGAEAFF
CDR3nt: TGTGCCAGCAAAGACAGCTCTGGGGCTGAAGCTTTCTTT

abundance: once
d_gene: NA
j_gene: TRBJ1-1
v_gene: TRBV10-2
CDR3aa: CASSELGGLNTEAFF
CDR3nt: TGCGCCAGCAGTGAGCTTGGGGGGTTGAACACTGAAGCTTTCTTT

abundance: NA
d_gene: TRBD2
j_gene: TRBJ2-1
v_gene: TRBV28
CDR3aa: CASTRTSVKFF
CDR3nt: TGTGCCAGCACTCGGACTAGCGTGAAATTCTTC

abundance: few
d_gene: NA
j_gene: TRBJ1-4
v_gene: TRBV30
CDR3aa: CASRARGNEKLFF
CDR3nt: TGTGCCTCCCGTGCCAGGGGCAATGAAAAACTGTTTTTT

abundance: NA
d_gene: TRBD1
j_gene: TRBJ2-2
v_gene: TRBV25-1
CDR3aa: CASSGTGGATGELFF
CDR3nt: TGTGCCAGCAGTGGGACAGGGGGCGCCACCGGGGAGCTGTTTTTT

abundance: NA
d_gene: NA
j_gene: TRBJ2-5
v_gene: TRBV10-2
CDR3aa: CASRGAGLLGETQYF
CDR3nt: TGCGCCAGCCGGGGGGCGGGGCTCCTGGGGGAGACCCAGTACTTC

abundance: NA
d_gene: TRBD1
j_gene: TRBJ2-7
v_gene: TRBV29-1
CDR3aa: CSARQGSYEQYF
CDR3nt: TGCAGCGCTAGACAGGGTTCCTACGAGCAGTACTTC

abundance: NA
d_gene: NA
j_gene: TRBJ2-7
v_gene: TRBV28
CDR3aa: CASSSTGFEQYF
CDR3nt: TGTGCCAGCAGTTCTACAGGGTTCGAGCAGTACTTC